The entry below describes one T cell receptor beta chain. Clones were read by immunoSEQ multiplex PCR, and TCRdb kept only the in-frame ones, dropping some. There are about 61,000 clones in the sample; about 88% occur only once, and roughly 1.1% lies in the top ten. The data derive from a study of OX40 agonist ivuxolimab in advanced cancers. About the research overall: Cancers in dose escalation were hepatocellular, melanoma, renal cell and head and neck. Age averaged around 59 years (range about 23 to 80), and 82.7% were male.

The junction had 7 bases not matched to a gene; V was cut back by 4 bases and J by 5 bases. Germline V gene lookup returns CDR1 SGHTA and CDR2 FQGNSA. The length of the CDR3 is 15 residues. This clonotype was obtained from an adult with an advanced solid tumor such as melanoma, head and neck, liver or kidney cancer. The material was CD4+ or CD8+ T cells sorted from blood, obtained in a trial of the OX40 agonist ivuxolimab. J is TRBJ2-1 and V is TRBV7-2, with 8 bases identical to TRBD1. The CDR3 DNA reads as TGTGCCAGCAGCTGGAACAGGGGGAGTCACAATGAGCAGTTCTTC. The encoded protein is CASSWNRGSHNEQFF. The whole variable domain, remainder taken from reference TRBV7-2 and TRBJ2-1, is GAGVSQSPSNKVTEKGKDVELRCDPISGHTALYWYRQSLGQGLEFLIYFQGNSAPDKSGLPSDRFSAERTGGSVSTLTIQRTQQEDSAVYLCASSWNRGSHNEQFFGPGTRLTVL.